This entry concerns a single T cell receptor beta chain. Its specificity is unknown. TCRdb keeps only in-frame clones here, not all; method: immunoSEQ multiplex PCR. The data hold millions of clones, with approximately 94% observed a single time. It was CD45RO-negative cells, positively selected for CCR7, that made up naive CD8 cells, with terminally differentiated effector memory CD45RA+ cells excluded. Nashville, Tennessee was home to all donors, each a Caucasian adult. The data are from a study of shared clonotypes between healthy human individuals. Per germline, CDR1 SGHRS and CDR2 YFSETQ. The CDR3 loop spans 14 amino acids. Trimming left V 4 bases short and J 5 bases short, with 13 bases between. Broader study findings: Among non-shared clonotypes, generation probabilities were lower than among those shared by all four donors.

The TCR comes from a man aged 18 to 30 in good health. The sequencing sample was made of naive CD8+ T cells sorted from blood. This chain connects TRBV5-1 to TRBJ2-1; D possibly corresponds to TRBD2 (5 bases). The CDR3 sequence: CASSHRGVDNEQFF. DNA for the CDR3: TGCGCCAGCAGCCACCGGGGAGTGGACAATGAGCAGTTCTTC.